Reported below is one TCR beta chain. Its antigen remains unidentified. Germline V gene data show CDR1 as SGHDT and CDR2 as YYEEEE. V lost 0 bases and J lost 6; bases outside the gene matches: 7. The CDR3 covers 16 residues. The data stem from a study of cytotoxic CD8 clonotypes in ibrutinib-treated CLL. Findings of the study overall: There were few public clonotypes, and on treatment they contracted or stayed stable.

Assay used: immunoSEQ multiplex PCR; TCRdb lists only in-frame clones, some missing. The sample carries around 200,000 clones, more than 70% recorded once. The sequence derives from a human donor with chronic lymphocytic leukemia. This specimen was PBMCs, taken after 12 months of ibrutinib treatment. The chain couples TRBV5-6 to TRBJ2-3; TRBD2 matches 10 bases. In DNA, the CDR3 is TGTGCCAGCAGCTTGGAACTAGCGGGATGGAGGGATACGCAGTATTTT. This translates into CASSLELAGWRDTQYF.